This passage covers 14 T cell receptor beta chains from one sample sequenced in a study of blood T cell repertoires in COVID-19. Sequencing was performed with immunoSEQ multiplex PCR; in TCRdb, only in-frame clones are kept and a portion is missing. The table lists a few hundred thousand clones, 92% of them singletons, with under 20% in the top ten. Sequencing input: PBMCs or T cells enriched from blood (not recorded which). All receptors derive from a woman aged 25 to 39 who had recovered from COVID-19.

The chain couples TRBV7-9 to TRBJ2-7; no firm D call. Germline CDR1 and CDR2: SEHNR and FQNEAQ (reference sequence). The CDR3 is made up of 14 amino acids. V lost 5 bases and J 0 bases, leaving 11 bases between the germline ends. CDR3: CASSPQTVSYEQYF. The CDR3 bases are TGTGCCAGCAGCCCCCAGACTGTCTCCTACGAGCAGTACTTC.

A remark on this clone: The sample contains more than one DNA sequence encoding this CDR3. This rearrangement joins TRBV7-2 to TRBJ2-7; D is unresolved. This CDR3 has 11 amino acids. CDR1 is SGHTA, CDR2 FQGNSA, per germline. V was clipped by 5 bases and J by 1 base, with 3 bases between them. CDR3 bases: TGTGCCAGCAGCCCTTCCTACGAGCAGTACTTC. It translates to CASSPSYEQYF.

The genes are TRBV19 and TRBJ2-3; TRBD2 matches at 7 bases. CDR3 length: 15 amino acids. V shed 3 bases, J shed 2 bases, and the junction held 5 bases outside the gene matches. From germline, CDR1 is LNHDA and CDR2 SQIVND (reference sequence). Here the CDR3 reads CASSIAAGVTDTQYF. DNA of the CDR3: TGTGCCAGTAGTATTGCGGCGGGAGTCACAGATACGCAGTATTTT. The variable domain in full, completed from reference TRBV19 and TRBJ2-3, reads DGGITQSPKYLFRKEGQNVTLSCEQNLNHDAMYWYRQDPGQGLRLIYYSQIVNDFQKGDIAEGYSVSREKKESFPLTVTSAQKNPTAFYLCASSIAAGVTDTQYFGPGTRLTVL.

The CDR3 sequence: CASSPQAEPGQFF. The CDR3 DNA reads TGCGCCAGCAGCCCCCAGGCCGAGCCAGGGCAGTTCTTC. This sequence joins TRBV4-1 and TRBJ2-1; D unresolved. V was cut by 4 bases and J by 12 bases, with 16 bases left in between. This CDR3 is built from 13 residues. Germline V gives CDR1 MGHRA, CDR2 YSYEKL.

This chain joins TRBV6-2 or TRBV6-3 and TRBJ1-2; no clear D gene. Germline CDR1 is MNHEY and CDR2 is SVGEGT. The CDR3 extends over 12 amino acids. V was trimmed by 4 bases and J by 4 bases, leaving 7 bases between them. The CDR3 nucleotides are TGTGCCAGCAGTTGGAGCATCTATGGCTACACCTTC. Its protein is CASSWSIYGYTF.

CDR3 residues: CATSDPRQGSYEQYF. The CDR3, as DNA: TGTGCCACCAGTGACCCTAGACAGGGCTCCTACGAGCAGTACTTC. The chain has TRBV24-1 and TRBJ2-7; TRBD1 matches 7 bases. The V gene end was trimmed by 4 bases and the J gene end by 0 bases; junction bases not matched to a gene: 5. The germline CDR1 and CDR2 sequences are KGHDR and SFDVKD. The CDR3 is 15 residues long.

The chain joins TRBV20-1 to TRBJ1-4; D is unresolved. V lost 3 bases to trimming and J lost 13 bases, with 12 bases between them. The germline gives CDR1 DFQATT, CDR2 SNEGSKA (reference sequence). The CDR3 is made up of 11 amino acids. In DNA form, the CDR3 reads TGCAGTGCTAGGGGGAGGAGGGCACTGTTTTTT. Its protein product is CSARGRRALFF.

The chain couples TRBV7-2 to TRBJ2-7; 7 nucleotides line up with TRBD1. V dropped 5 bases and J dropped 7; count of bases not matched to a gene: 17. Per germline, CDR1 SGHTA and CDR2 FQGNSA. The CDR3 loop spans 16 amino acids. This CDR3 reads CASSPRGRGSFGEQYF. The CDR3 DNA reads TGTGCCAGCAGCCCTCGGGGCAGGGGGTCCTTTGGGGAGCAGTACTTC.

V is TRBV7-2 and J is TRBJ1-2; 9 bases are a match to TRBD1. The ends lost 7 bases at V and 2 bases at J; junction bases unmatched: 5. Germline CDR1 and CDR2: SGHTA and FQGNSA. The CDR3 consists of 14 residues. In DNA, the CDR3 is TGTGCCAGCACTCAGGACAGGGGAAACTATGGCTACACCTTC. Protein product: CASTQDRGNYGYTF.

The chain joins TRBV7-2 to TRBJ1-2; tentatively, D is TRBD1 (5 bases). V dropped 5 bases and J dropped 7 bases, with 11 bases sitting between them. This CDR3 contains 12 residues. Germline V lookup: CDR1 SGHTA, CDR2 FQGNSA. The CDR3 is CASSETGSGYTF. The CDR3 DNA is TGTGCCAGCAGCGAAACAGGATCTGGCTACACCTTC.

The chain has TRBV3-1 (or the pseudogene TRBV3-2) and TRBJ1-3, with D maybe TRBD1 (6 bases). The CDR3 covers 18 residues. Trimming cost V 2 bases and J 0 bases, with 17 bases left between them. Germline V gene lookup returns CDR1 LGHDT and CDR2 YNNKEL (reference sequence). The CDR3: CASSQNLRGGFSGNTIYF. The CDR3 region has the DNA TGTGCCAGCAGCCAAAACCTCAGGGGTGGTTTCTCTGGAAACACCATATATTTT.

The chain is built from TRBV19 and TRBJ1-1; TRBD1 might be the D (5 bases). Trimming cost V 7 bases and J 5 bases, with 14 bases left between them. Germline CDR1 is LNHDA and CDR2 is SQIVND (reference sequence). The CDR3 length is 13 residues. CDR3 region: CASMGGGWTEAFF. CDR3 coding DNA: TGTGCCAGTATGGGGGGAGGGTGGACTGAAGCTTTCTTT.

The V gene is TRBV28, the J gene TRBJ2-7; D is perhaps TRBD1 (6 bases). Germline V gene sequence: CDR1 MDHEN, CDR2 SYDVKM. Trimming stripped 2 bases from V and 5 bases from J, with 16 bases between. The CDR3 has 15 amino acids. The CDR3 sequence is CASSLGGDSGNEQYF. Written as DNA, the CDR3 is TGTGCCAGCAGTTTAGGGGGCGACTCAGGGAACGAGCAGTACTTC.

The chain couples TRBV6-2 or TRBV6-3 to TRBJ1-1; the match to TRBD1 covers 8 bases. Germline CDR1 MNHEY, CDR2 SVGEGT. CDR3 size: 15 residues. Losses at the gene ends were 6 bases for V and 4 bases for J; bases not matched to a gene: 10. CDR3 nucleotide sequence: TGTGCCAGCAGCCAAAGGCCCACAGGGGGCACTGAAGCTTTCTTT. Translation: CASSQRPTGGTEAFF.